The source of this T cell receptor beta chain is a study of T cell responses to AZD1222 COVID-19 vaccine (dated by TCRdb to the early 2020s). Regarding the study in general: Because spike-specific TCR depth and breadth did not differ between the two schedules, AZD1222 recipients who got a second dose at roughly 4 weeks were pooled with those who got a second dose at roughly 12 weeks. A total of 240 or so trial participants underwent TCR sequencing, of whom nearly 210 had received two doses of AZD1222 and roughly 26 had received two doses of the MenACWY control vaccine. Enrollment into the trials was organized by age into subgroups of 18-55, 56-69 and 70-plus years, and those subgroups contained approximately 150, 30 and 60 TCR-sequenced participants, respectively.

The CDR3 regions of human TCRbeta chains were subjected to immunosequencing. The published analysis was carried out like this. Repertoire TCRs were checked for matches against a reference library of SARS-CoV-2-specific TCRs that had been generated using the MIRA antigen-specificity platform. Breadth was defined as the fraction of unique TCRs that were SARS-CoV-2-associated, and depth was defined as the fraction of total T cells that were SARS-CoV-2-associated. Using the MIRA data, each spike-specific TCR was mapped to the spike region that the TCR reacts to and placed in a CD4 or CD8 class. Log10-transformed breadth and depth values were compared by one-way ANOVA with Sidak's multiple comparisons tests. Sourced from immuneACCESS, this table was stored by TCRdb with only in-frame sequences that have V and J called. A share of the clones is absent; for the studies checked, an unresolved V gene accounts for under half, and the remainder has no known explanation. That table furnishes V, J and clone size, whereas the DNA furnished D and trimming. The sample table records roughly 100,000 clones; roughly 92% of these occur just once. The ten most abundant clones make up less than 5% of the sample.

What the work shows at the level of the full study, not this receptor alone: In the small 56-69-year group, the increase in depth fell short of significance, most likely because of low power. After two AZD1222 doses, spike-specific TCR breadth and depth were significantly higher than at day 0 and than in MenACWY recipients. CD4 TCRs associated with the vaccine covered the entire spike protein, and the dominant responses were in regions 160-218 and 743-854. Reportedly, close to half of the unique spike-specific TCRs recognized epitopes lying outside the regions that are mutated in the B.1.351 and B.1.1.7 variants. Most participants were white British and females outnumbered males, and the authors suggested that clonal diversity may have been underestimated. Because no samples from the day 14 peak response were available, repertoires could be characterized only after the peak T cell response. Conclusions about previously exposed vaccinees are limited because only a handful of AZD1222 recipients were SARS-CoV-2 seropositive at baseline.

Notes on this clone: Its specific antigen is unknown. No base-level quality is on record; no much larger clone is a single base apart.

V lost 6 bases and J lost 7 bases, and the count of bases not matched to a germline gene is 10. Including the terminal cysteine and phenylalanine, the CDR3 comprises 16 residues. The read is trimmed to its CDR3 DNA, 48 bases read in frame from base 1. CDR1 and CDR2 (LNHDA, SQIVND) derive from the germline V gene (reference sequence). This sample's time point label indicates: baseline before first vaccination. Vaccinee samples were obtained from the UK trials COV001 and COV002, which included a single-blind randomized controlled phase 2/3 trial of AZD1222 (ChAdOx1 nCoV-19) in healthy adults. For TCRbeta chain sequencing, PBMC samples were collected from trial participants at day 0 and at day 28 after the second dose.

This chain is built from TRBV19 and TRBJ1-6; TRBD1 matches 9 bases in the middle. This clonotype was sampled from an adult in good health. The sample here was peripheral blood, taken on day 0 of AZD1222 vaccination. The base sequence is TGTGCCAGTAGGGGGACAGGGCGAAGTCAGAATTCACCCCTCCACTTT. Its product reads: CASRGTGRSQNSPLHF.